Reported below is one TCR beta chain. Its specificity is unknown. This sample was included in a study of post-analysis software for immune sequencing data. Overall study findings and caveats: When patients were compared with controls, about five TRBV segments were more frequent, TRBV5-6, TRBV5-1 and TRBV20-1 among them.

Each TCR beta cDNA library carried unique molecular identifiers. MiXCR, applied by TCRdb to the PCR reads, yields one record per CDR3 protein. Of approximately 770,000 distinct CDR3 sequences in the sample, about 43% were seen once. The germline V gene encodes CDR1 SGHVS and CDR2 FNYEAQ. The CDR3 loop spans 13 amino acids. V was clipped by 9 bases and J by 3 bases, with 15 bases between them. This chain links TRBV7-6 with TRBJ2-7, with D uncertain. The material sequenced was blood. The sequence derives from a girl aged 5 to 17 with multiple sclerosis. The CDR3 DNA reads TGTGCCAGTAGTTTAGGGAATCACTACGAGCAGTACTTC. This encodes CASSLGNHYEQYF.